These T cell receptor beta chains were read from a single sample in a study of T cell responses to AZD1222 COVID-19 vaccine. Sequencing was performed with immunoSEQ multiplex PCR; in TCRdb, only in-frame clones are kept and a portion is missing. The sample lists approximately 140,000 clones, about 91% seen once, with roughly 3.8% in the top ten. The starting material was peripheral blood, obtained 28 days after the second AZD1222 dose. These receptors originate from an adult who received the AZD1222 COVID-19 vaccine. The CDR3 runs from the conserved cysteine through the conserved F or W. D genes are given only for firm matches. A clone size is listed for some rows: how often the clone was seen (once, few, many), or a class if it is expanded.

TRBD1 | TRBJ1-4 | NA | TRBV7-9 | TGTGCCCTTAGACAGGGTAATGAAAAACTGTTTTTT | CALRQGNEKLFF
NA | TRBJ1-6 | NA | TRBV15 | TGTGCCACCAGCAGAGATATTACCCCTAATAATTCACCCCTCCACTTT | CATSRDITPNNSPLHF
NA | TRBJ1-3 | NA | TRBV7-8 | TGTGCCAGCAGCTTAGAGACCACTCACAAGGTGGCTGGAAACACCATATATTTT | CASSLETTHKVAGNTIYF
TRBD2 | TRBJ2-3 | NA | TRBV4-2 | TGTGCCAGCAGCCAAAGCGCGGGAGGGACAGATACGCAGTATTTT | CASSQSAGGTDTQYF
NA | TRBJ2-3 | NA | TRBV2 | TGTGCCACGGAGAGGGCCCCCACAGATACGCAGTATTTT | CATERAPTDTQYF
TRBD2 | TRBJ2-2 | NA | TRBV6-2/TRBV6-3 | TGTGCCAGCAGTCCCTTAAACCTCGGACTAGCGGGACTGAACACCGGGGAGCTGTTTTTT | CASSPLNLGLAGLNTGELFF
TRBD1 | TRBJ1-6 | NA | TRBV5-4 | TGTGCCAGCAGCCGAAACAGGGGTGATTCACCCCTCCACTTT | CASSRNRGDSPLHF
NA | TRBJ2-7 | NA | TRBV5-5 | TGTGCCAGCAGCCGGGACAACTACGAGCAGTACTTC | CASSRDNYEQYF
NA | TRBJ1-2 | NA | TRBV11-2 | TGTGCCAGCAGCTCCACAGGATATGGCTACACCTTC | CASSSTGYGYTF
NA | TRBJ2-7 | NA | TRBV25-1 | TGTGCCAGCATAGGGGGGGCAGCTCGCGAGCAGTACTTC | CASIGGAAREQYF
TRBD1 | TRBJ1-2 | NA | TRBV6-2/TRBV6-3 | TGTGCCAGCAGTACCCCGCCCCTGGACAGGGGACATGGCTACGCCTTC | CASSTPPLDRGHGYAF
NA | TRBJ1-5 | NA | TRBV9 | TGTGCCAACTTAGGACAGCCCCAGCATTTT | CANLGQPQHF
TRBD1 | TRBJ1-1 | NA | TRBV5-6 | TGTGCCAGCAGCCCCCGACAGGGAATGGAGGGGACTGAAGCTTTCTTT | CASSPRQGMEGTEAFF
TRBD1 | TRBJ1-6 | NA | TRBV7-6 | TGTGCCAGCAGCTTGGGACAGGGCCCCTATAATTCACCCCTCCACTTT | CASSLGQGPYNSPLHF
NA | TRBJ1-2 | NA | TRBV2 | TGTGCCAGCAGTGATGGAGGACTACCCTATGGCTACACCTTC | CASSDGGLPYGYTF
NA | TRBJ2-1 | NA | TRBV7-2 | TGTGCCAGCAGCCCCCCCGGCGGGGCACACAATGAGCAGTTCTTC | CASSPPGGAHNEQFF
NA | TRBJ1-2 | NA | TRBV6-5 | TGTGCCAGCTACCTCGGCGGGGGGATATACGGCTACACCTTC | CASYLGGGIYGYTF
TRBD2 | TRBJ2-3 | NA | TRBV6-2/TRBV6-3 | TGTGCCAGCAGTCGGGGAGCGGGAGGTCGGGCGGATACGCAGTATTTT | CASSRGAGGRADTQYF
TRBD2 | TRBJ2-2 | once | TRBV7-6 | TGTGCCAGCAGCTTAGCCGGCGGGAGGAACACCGGGGAGCTGTTTTTT | CASSLAGGRNTGELFF
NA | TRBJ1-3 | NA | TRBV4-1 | TGCGCCAGCAGCCAAGGTGGTCGGGGGAATGTTGGAAACACCATATATTTT | CASSQGGRGNVGNTIYF
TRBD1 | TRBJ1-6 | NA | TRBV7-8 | TGTGCCAGCAGCAGATCAGGGGGTGTACGCGGTTCACCCCTCCACTTT | CASSRSGGVRGSPLHF
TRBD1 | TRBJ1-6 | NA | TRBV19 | TGTGCCAGTAGTATAGAATGGACAGGGGATTCACCCCTCCACTTT | CASSIEWTGDSPLHF